A selection of T cell receptor beta chains follows, all from one sample in a study of beta chain features in type 1 diabetes. Using immunoSEQ multiplex PCR, the repertoire was profiled, and TCRdb retains in-frame clones only, with some absent. The repertoire holds roughly 230,000 clones, with around 10% as singletons. The sample was naive CD4+ T cells from blood. The receptors come from a woman aged 18-35 years in good health. The CDR3 runs from the conserved cysteine through the conserved F or W. The D gene is left open where the match is weak. Where a row states a size, it is once, few, many or the class of an expanded clone; other rows omit it.

abundance	d_gene	v_gene	j_gene	CDR3nt	CDR3aa
few	-	TRBV29-1	TRBJ2-2	TGCAGCGTCGGTAGGACAAACGGGGAGCTGTTTTTT	CSVGRTNGELFF
few	TRBD1	TRBV5-1	TRBJ2-1	TGCGCCAGCAGCTTGGTGACAGGGGGTCAGGAGCAGTTCTTC	CASSLVTGGQEQFF
-	-	TRBV6-6	TRBJ2-7	TGTGCCAGCAGTTACTCCTGGGACACCTACGAGCAGTACTTC	CASSYSWDTYEQYF
-	-	TRBV27	TRBJ1-2	TGTGCCAGCAGTCCGGACAGACGAGTCGGTGGCTACACCTTC	CASSPDRRVGGYTF
few	-	TRBV6-1	TRBJ1-3	TGTGCCAGCAGTGAAGGGCAGGGAAGGAACACCATATATTTT	CASSEGQGRNTIYF
-	-	TRBV30	TRBJ2-1	TGTGCCTGGAGACCTATTTCCAATGAGCAGTTCTTC	CAWRPISNEQFF
few	-	TRBV30	TRBJ1-6	TGTGCCTGGACTGGAGGTAATTCACCCCTCCACTTT	CAWTGGNSPLHF
few	-	TRBV18	TRBJ2-1	TGTGCCAGCTCACCATCTCGGGGCAATGAGCAGTTCTTC	CASSPSRGNEQFF
-	TRBD1	TRBV5-6	TRBJ1-6	TGTGCCAGCAGCCTAGGACAGGGTAATTCACCCCTCCACTTT	CASSLGQGNSPLHF
few	-	TRBV27	TRBJ2-2	TGTGCCAGCAGTCCTCTAAACACCGGGGAGCTGTTTTTT	CASSPLNTGELFF
few	TRBD2	TRBV4-1	TRBJ2-1	TGCGCCAGCAGCCGACCGACTAGCGGGAGATCGAATGAGCAGTTCTTC	CASSRPTSGRSNEQFF
many	TRBD1	TRBV7-9	TRBJ1-1	TGTGCCAGCAGCTTATTATCGGGACAGCAAAACACTGAAGCTTTCTTT	CASSLLSGQQNTEAFF
few	TRBD1	TRBV6-1	TRBJ1-2	TGTGCCAGCCGCGAGACAGGGCGAAGGGGCTACACCTTC	CASRETGRRGYTF
few	TRBD1	TRBV4-1	TRBJ1-5	TGCGCCAGCAGCCAATTACAGGGGGTCGTTCCCCAGCCCCAGCATTTT	CASSQLQGVVPQPQHF
-	-	TRBV11-1	TRBJ1-1	TGTGCCAGCAGCTTGGACAGCCTGCTCACTGAAGCTTTCTTT	CASSLDSLLTEAFF
-	TRBD2	TRBV4-1	TRBJ2-7	TGCGCCAGCAGCCAAGATCTGATAGCGGGGGCGGGGGAGCAGTACTTC	CASSQDLIAGAGEQYF
few	TRBD1	TRBV19	TRBJ2-7	TGTGCCAGTAGGCCCCGGGACAGAGCCTACGAGCAGTACTTC	CASRPRDRAYEQYF
-	TRBD1	TRBV30	TRBJ2-7	TGTGCCTGGAGTAAGCAGGACAGGGGGGGCGAGCAGTACTTC	CAWSKQDRGGEQYF
few	-	TRBV6-5	TRBJ2-1	TGTGCCCACAGAGACGGCTCCTACAATGAGCAGTTCTTC	CAHRDGSYNEQFF
few	-	TRBV5-6	TRBJ2-1	TGTGCCAGCAGCCTCCGGGACACAAACTCCTACAATGAGCAGTTCTTC	CASSLRDTNSYNEQFF
few	-	TRBV18	TRBJ1-5	TGTGCCAGCTCACCAAATGAGGGGGATCAGCCCCAGCATTTT	CASSPNEGDQPQHF
many	-	TRBV7-2	TRBJ2-3	TGTGCCAGCAGCCGGTCAACTAGCACAGATACGCAGTATTTT	CASSRSTSTDTQYF
few	TRBD1	TRBV4-2	TRBJ1-3	TGTGCCAGCAGATCCGGGACAGGGATAAACACCATATATTTT	CASRSGTGINTIYF
-	TRBD2	TRBV18	TRBJ2-3	TGTGCCAGCTCACCACCAGCGGGGGGCCGCACAGATACGCAGTATTTT	CASSPPAGGRTDTQYF
-	TRBD1	TRBV5-1	TRBJ2-7	TGCGCCAGCAGCTACCACGGGACAGAGAAAGCCTACGAGCAGTACTTC	CASSYHGTEKAYEQYF
few	-	TRBV9	TRBJ1-3	TGTGCCAGCAGCCAAGTGGGGGCAGGAAACACCATATATTTT	CASSQVGAGNTIYF
few	-	TRBV7-2	TRBJ2-7	TGTGCCAGCAGCTCTATTCGGTCACGGGGATACGAGCAGTACTTC	CASSSIRSRGYEQYF
-	-	TRBV6-5	TRBJ1-5	TGTGCCAGCGGGCGCGCGGGGCCCCAGCATTTT	CASGRAGPQHF
-	-	TRBV18	TRBJ2-7	TGTGCCAGCTCACCAACAGTCTCCTACGAGCAGTACTTC	CASSPTVSYEQYF
many	-	TRBV19	TRBJ2-1	TGTGCCAGTAAGATGGAGGAAACCTACAATGAGCAGTTCTTC	CASKMEETYNEQFF
-	TRBD2	TRBV5-1	TRBJ2-2	TGCGCCAGCAGCTTGGGGCTAGCGGCGAACACCGGGGAGCTGTTTTTT	CASSLGLAANTGELFF
-	TRBD2	TRBV5-5	TRBJ2-1	TGTGCCAGCAGCTTCCTAGGGCCGGGAGGGTTCTACAATGAGCAGTTCTTC	CASSFLGPGGFYNEQFF
few	TRBD2	TRBV7-2	TRBJ2-1	TGTGCCAGCAGCTCGGGACTAGCGAGCCTGGAAGGGCGGCGGAATGAGCAGTTCTTC	CASSSGLASLEGRRNEQFF
few	-	TRBV10-3	TRBJ2-2	TGTGCCATCAGTGAACAGGGAGTCCCCGGGGAGCTGTTTTTT	CAISEQGVPGELFF
many	-	TRBV29-1	TRBJ2-5	TGCAGCGTTGAACTCGACTGGGAGACCCAGTACTTC	CSVELDWETQYF
-	-	TRBV4-1	TRBJ1-5	TGCGCCAGCAGCCAAGACCCCGCGAGGGACAATCAGCCCCAGCATTTT	CASSQDPARDNQPQHF
-	-	TRBV2	TRBJ1-5	TGTGCCAGCTCCCGGGAGGGTGCCCAGCCCCAGCATTTT	CASSREGAQPQHF
-	TRBD1	TRBV14	TRBJ1-4	TGTGCCAGCAGCCTGTTTACCGGGACAGACGATACAAATGAAAAACTGTTTTTT	CASSLFTGTDDTNEKLFF
few	-	TRBV29-1	TRBJ1-1	TGCAGCGTTGTGTCCCAGGGGTACACTGAAGCTTTCTTT	CSVVSQGYTEAFF
-	TRBD1	TRBV5-1	TRBJ2-7	TGCGCCAGCAGCTTGGCCCCCACAGGGGGTACCTACGAGCAGTACTTC	CASSLAPTGGTYEQYF
few	TRBD2	TRBV5-8	TRBJ2-4	TGTGCCAGCAGCTTGAGGAATAGCGGGAGGGTAGCCAAAAACATTCAGTACTTC	CASSLRNSGRVAKNIQYF
few	TRBD2	TRBV7-2	TRBJ2-3	TGTGCCAGCAGCTTAGGGGAGCGGGGGGGTACAGATACGCAGTATTTT	CASSLGERGGTDTQYF
-	-	TRBV9	TRBJ1-2	TGTGCCAGCAGCTCTAGCTCGTCGTGGGGCTACACCTTC	CASSSSSSWGYTF
few	TRBD2	TRBV5-1	TRBJ2-3	TGCGCCAGCAGCAGGGGACTAGCGGTCACAGATACGCAGTATTTT	CASSRGLAVTDTQYF
few	TRBD1	TRBV7-8	TRBJ2-7	TGTGCCAGCAGCTTAGGACAGGGGGGCCCCTACGAGCAGTACTTC	CASSLGQGGPYEQYF
few	-	TRBV5-1	TRBJ1-1	TGCGCCAGCAGCCCGGGGGGCCTAGGGATGAACACTGAAGCTTTCTTT	CASSPGGLGMNTEAFF
-	-	TRBV7-9	TRBJ1-4	TGTGCCAGCAGCTTAGGGGGCCCCAATGAAAAACTGTTTTTT	CASSLGGPNEKLFF
once	-	TRBV4-1	TRBJ1-6	TGCGCCAGCAGCCAAGAATACCCCCAGGCTTTCAATTCACCCCTCCACTTT	CASSQEYPQAFNSPLHF
few	-	TRBV30	TRBJ2-7	TGTGCCTGGAGTGCAGGGTACGAGCAGTACTTC	CAWSAGYEQYF
once	TRBD2	TRBV5-1	TRBJ2-2	TGCGCCAGCAGTCCGGGACTAGCGGGAGCGCAGAACACCGGGGAGCTGTTTTTT	CASSPGLAGAQNTGELFF
few	TRBD1	TRBV10-3	TRBJ1-5	TGTGCCATCAGTAAGGACAGGTATTATCAGCCCCAGCATTTT	CAISKDRYYQPQHF
-	-	TRBV27	TRBJ1-4	TGTGCCAGCAGTTTGTCATCGACAACCCGAAATGAAAAACTGTTTTTT	CASSLSSTTRNEKLFF
few	TRBD2	TRBV5-1	TRBJ2-5	TGCGCCAGCAGCTCCGGGACTAGCGGAGAGACCCAGTACTTC	CASSSGTSGETQYF
-	-	TRBV29-1	TRBJ1-2	TGCAGCGTGCGGGCAAAGGGCTACACCTTC	CSVRAKGYTF
-	-	TRBV2	TRBJ1-1	TGTGCCAGCAGTAGCCCCCTTAAGACTATTATGAACACTGAAGCTTTCTTT	CASSSPLKTIMNTEAFF
-	TRBD1	TRBV2	TRBJ2-5	TGTGCCAGCAGTGGGGACAGGGGACCCATGGCCCAGTACTTC	CASSGDRGPMAQYF
-	-	TRBV9	TRBJ1-4	TGTGCCAGCAGCGTTGGACAGTCTAATGAAAAACTGTTTTTT	CASSVGQSNEKLFF
few	TRBD1	TRBV5-4	TRBJ2-2	TGTGCCAGCAGCTTGGACAGGGGTTCCGGGGAGCTGTTTTTT	CASSLDRGSGELFF
-	TRBD1	TRBV11-2	TRBJ2-5	TGTGCCAGCAGCTTAAACAGGGGGGAACAAGAGACCCAGTACTTC	CASSLNRGEQETQYF
few	TRBD1	TRBV14	TRBJ1-4	TGTGCCAGCTCGCGGGAACAGGGGAGAGACGAAAAACTGTTTTTT	CASSREQGRDEKLFF